This is a list of T cell receptor beta chains from one sample in a study of T cell repertoires and leukemia-associated antigens. No cognate antigen is known for these TCRs. TCRdb itself ran the 5' RACE reads through MiXCR, one entry per CDR3 protein. Among 7,500 to 10,000 distinct CDR3 sequences, approximately 40% were seen once, and the ten largest hold roughly 50%. The sample was CD3+ T cells sorted from blood and cultured. These receptors came from a female donor in good health. Each CDR3 is given without its conserved first and last residue.

V,CDR3
TRBV20-1,SAKEGSGDAGADQY
TRBV28,ASSPIWWGELF
TRBV18,ASSLEGRTVYEQH
TRBV4-3,ASSLGPPYFLDTQY
TRBV25-1,ASSDFSGSQDEQF
TRBV2,ASLTGTSGRKGNEQF
TRBV27,ASSSLENEQF
TRBV5-1,ATRHGGDGTQH
TRBV5-1,ASSLSLAGDPGQY
TRBV20-1,SARGGAAPGETQY
TRBV28,ASRPISVLGPLGTDTQY
TRBV5-1,ASNRGSGRAEEQF
TRBV20-1,SARDGGNQPQH
TRBV5-4,ASSLPALTGTEAF
TRBV29-1,SVGAYGDIQY
TRBV12-3/TRBV12-4,AGRTPSGRIQETQY
TRBV4-1,ASSQPGGLAGGTYNEQF
TRBV20-1,SARQGYYEQY
TRBV5-1,ASSHGTSYEQY
TRBV7-4,ASSAAGRYGYT
TRBV29-1,SVRDSLGFLH
TRBV20-1,SAGLQGNEQY
TRBV11-2,ASSSYRDGRNTEAF
TRBV3-1,ASSQAPLAGRETQY
TRBV29-1,SIPPAGGATDTLY
TRBV24-1,ATSDPWTDTQY
TRBV30,AWTRDSGNEQF
TRBV7-2,ASSLSLFNPQETQY
TRBV20-1,GASRLAGTGITDTQF
TRBV29-1,SVEVRGTADTQY
TRBV24-1,ATSDFPGGLTGELF
TRBV4-3,ASSRDRAYSNEKLF
TRBV27,ASSADRGWAEAF
TRBV3-1,ASSQEKMGYNEQF
TRBV12-3/TRBV12-4,ASRTDTSGGYT
TRBV7-9,ASNLGLAGGTTIDTQY
TRBV25-1,ASSVGRNTEAF
TRBV18,ASSPFPEDSMISGANVLT
TRBV18,ASSPYAEAEQY
TRBV5-1,ASRPGGGNTGELF
TRBV7-9,ASSLLKETQY
TRBV3-1,ASSQMSGQPQH
TRBV28,ASMTQWENYNEQF
TRBV27,ASSLSGPETQY
TRBV7-2,ASTQGTGNVDEQF
TRBV10-3,AIKTLSSYEQH
TRBV29-1,SVLEVTGELF
TRBV7-9,ASSLAGAQHYEQY
TRBV7-8,ASRGGWNNEQF